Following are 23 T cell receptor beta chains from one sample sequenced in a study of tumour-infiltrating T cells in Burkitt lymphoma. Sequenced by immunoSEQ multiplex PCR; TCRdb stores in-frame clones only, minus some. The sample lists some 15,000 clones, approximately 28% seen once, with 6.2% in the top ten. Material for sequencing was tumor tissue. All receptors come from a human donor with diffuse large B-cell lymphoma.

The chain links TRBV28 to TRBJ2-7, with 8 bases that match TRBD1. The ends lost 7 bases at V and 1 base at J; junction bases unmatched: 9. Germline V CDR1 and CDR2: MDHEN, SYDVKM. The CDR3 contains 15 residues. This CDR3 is CASNRGGQGSYEQYF. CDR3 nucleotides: TGTGCCAGCAACAGGGGTGGACAGGGATCCTACGAGCAGTACTTC.

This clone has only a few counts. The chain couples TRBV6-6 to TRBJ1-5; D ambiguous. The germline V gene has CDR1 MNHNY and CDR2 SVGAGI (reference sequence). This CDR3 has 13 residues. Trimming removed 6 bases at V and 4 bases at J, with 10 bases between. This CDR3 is CASSSTNNQPQHF. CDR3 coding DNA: TGTGCCAGCAGCTCCACGAATAATCAGCCCCAGCATTTT.

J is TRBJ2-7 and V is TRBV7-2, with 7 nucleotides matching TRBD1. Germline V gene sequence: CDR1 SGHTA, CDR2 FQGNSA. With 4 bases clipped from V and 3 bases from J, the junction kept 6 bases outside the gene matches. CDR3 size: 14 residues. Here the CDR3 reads CASSSDRQGYEQYF. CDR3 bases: TGTGCCAGCAGCTCTGACCGACAGGGCTACGAGCAGTACTTC.

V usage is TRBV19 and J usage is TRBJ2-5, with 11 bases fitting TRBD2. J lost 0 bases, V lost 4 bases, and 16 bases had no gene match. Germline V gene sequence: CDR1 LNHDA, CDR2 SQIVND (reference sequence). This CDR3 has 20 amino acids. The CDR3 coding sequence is TGTGCCAGTAGTACCACCGGGAGAACCGGGACTAGCGGTAACCAAGAGACCCAGTACTTC. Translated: CASSTTGRTGTSGNQETQYF.

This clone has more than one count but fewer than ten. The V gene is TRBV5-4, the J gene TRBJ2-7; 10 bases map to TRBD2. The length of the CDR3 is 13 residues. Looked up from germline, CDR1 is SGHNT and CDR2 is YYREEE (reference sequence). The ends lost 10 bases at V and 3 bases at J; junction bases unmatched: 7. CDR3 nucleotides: TGTGCCGTCACTAGCGGGAATTACTACGAGCAGTACTTC. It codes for CAVTSGNYYEQYF.

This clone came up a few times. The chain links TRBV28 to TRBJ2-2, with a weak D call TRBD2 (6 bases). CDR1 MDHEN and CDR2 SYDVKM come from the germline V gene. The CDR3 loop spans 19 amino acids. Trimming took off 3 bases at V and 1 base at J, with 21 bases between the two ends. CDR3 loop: CASSFGLGGDGRNTGELFF. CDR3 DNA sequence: TGTGCCAGCAGTTTCGGTCTGGGAGGTGACGGTAGGAACACCGGGGAGCTGTTTTTT.

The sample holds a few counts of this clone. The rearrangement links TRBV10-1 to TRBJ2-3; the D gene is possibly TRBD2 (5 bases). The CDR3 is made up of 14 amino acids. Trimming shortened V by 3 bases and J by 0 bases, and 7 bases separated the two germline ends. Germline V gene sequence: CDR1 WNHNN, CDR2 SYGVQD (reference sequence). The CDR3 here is CASSEGRSTDTQYF. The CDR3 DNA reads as TGCGCCAGCAGTGAAGGGAGAAGCACAGATACGCAGTATTTT.

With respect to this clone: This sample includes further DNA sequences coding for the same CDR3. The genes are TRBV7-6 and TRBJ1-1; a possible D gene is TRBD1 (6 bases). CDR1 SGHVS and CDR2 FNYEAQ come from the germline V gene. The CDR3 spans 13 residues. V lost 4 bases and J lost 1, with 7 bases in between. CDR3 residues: CASSSGQNTEAFF. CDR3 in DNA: TGTGCCAGCAGCTCGGGACAGAACACTGAAGCTTTCTTT.

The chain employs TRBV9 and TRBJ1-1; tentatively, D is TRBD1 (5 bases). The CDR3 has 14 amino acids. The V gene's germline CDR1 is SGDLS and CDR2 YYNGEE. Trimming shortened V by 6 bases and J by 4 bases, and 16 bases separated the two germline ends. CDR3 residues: CASNHGRGSTEAFF. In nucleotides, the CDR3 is TGTGCCAGCAACCACGGGCGGGGGAGCACTGAAGCTTTCTTT.

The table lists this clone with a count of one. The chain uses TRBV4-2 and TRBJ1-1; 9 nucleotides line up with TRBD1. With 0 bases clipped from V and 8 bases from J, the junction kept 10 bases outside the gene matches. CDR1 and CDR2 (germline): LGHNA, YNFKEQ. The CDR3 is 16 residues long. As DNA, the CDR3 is TGTGCCAGCAGCCAAGAGAAGGGACAGGGCTACCCCGAAGCTTTCTTT. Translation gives CASSQEKGQGYPEAFF.

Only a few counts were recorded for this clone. The CDR3 nucleotides read TGCGCCAGCAGCCCCGGGGGGCAAGAGACCCAGTACTTC. Amino acid sequence: CASSPGGQETQYF. The genes are TRBV4-1 and TRBJ2-5, with 7 bases fitting TRBD2. The CDR3 consists of 13 residues. Germline V gives CDR1 MGHRA, CDR2 YSYEKL. The J segment lost 2 bases and the V segment lost 4 bases, leaving 1 base of the junction unmatched.

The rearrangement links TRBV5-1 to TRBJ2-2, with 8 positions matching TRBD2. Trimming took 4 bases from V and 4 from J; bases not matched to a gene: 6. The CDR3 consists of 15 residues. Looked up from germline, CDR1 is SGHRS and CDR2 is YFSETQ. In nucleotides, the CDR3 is TGCGCCAGCAGCCCCGGGGGGGACCTCACCGGGGAGCTGTTTTTT. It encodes CASSPGGDLTGELFF.

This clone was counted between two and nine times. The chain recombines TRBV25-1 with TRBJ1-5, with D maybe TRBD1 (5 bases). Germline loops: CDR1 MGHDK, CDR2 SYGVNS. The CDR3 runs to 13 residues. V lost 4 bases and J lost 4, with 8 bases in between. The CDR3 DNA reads TGTGCCAGCAGTGGTGGGGGTAATCAGCCCCAGCATTTT. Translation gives CASSGGGNQPQHF.

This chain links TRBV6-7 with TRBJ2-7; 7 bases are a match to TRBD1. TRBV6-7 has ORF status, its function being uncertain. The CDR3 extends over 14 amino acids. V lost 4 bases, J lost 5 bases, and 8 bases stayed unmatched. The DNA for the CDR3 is TGTGCCAGCAGTTTGACAGGGCTCCCCAACGAGCAGTACTTC. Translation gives CASSLTGLPNEQYF.

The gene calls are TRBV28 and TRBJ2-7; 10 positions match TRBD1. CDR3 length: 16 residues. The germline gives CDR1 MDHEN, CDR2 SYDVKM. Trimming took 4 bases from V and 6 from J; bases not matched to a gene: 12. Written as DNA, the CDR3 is TGTGCCAGCAGTTCAGTCGGGGACAGGGGCCTTCGCGAGCAGTACTTC. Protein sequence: CASSSVGDRGLREQYF.

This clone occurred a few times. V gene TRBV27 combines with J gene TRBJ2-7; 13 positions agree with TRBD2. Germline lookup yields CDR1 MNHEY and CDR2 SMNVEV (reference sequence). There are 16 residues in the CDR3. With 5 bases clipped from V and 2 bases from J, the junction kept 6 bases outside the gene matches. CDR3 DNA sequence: TGTGCCAGCAGTCCCCCCGGGACTAGCGGGACCTACGAGCAGTACTTC. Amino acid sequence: CASSPPGTSGTYEQYF.

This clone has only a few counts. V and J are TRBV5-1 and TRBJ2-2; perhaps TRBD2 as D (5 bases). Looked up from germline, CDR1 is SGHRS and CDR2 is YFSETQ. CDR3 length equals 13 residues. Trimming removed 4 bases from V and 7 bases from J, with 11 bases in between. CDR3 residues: CASSLPAVGELFF. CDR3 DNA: TGCGCCAGCAGCCTTCCAGCGGTCGGGGAGCTGTTTTTT.

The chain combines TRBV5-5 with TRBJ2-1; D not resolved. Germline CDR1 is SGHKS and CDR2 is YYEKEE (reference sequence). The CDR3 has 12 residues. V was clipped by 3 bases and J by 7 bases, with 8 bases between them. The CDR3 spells CASSWSDNEQFF. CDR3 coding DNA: TGTGCCAGCAGCTGGAGTGATAATGAGCAGTTCTTC.

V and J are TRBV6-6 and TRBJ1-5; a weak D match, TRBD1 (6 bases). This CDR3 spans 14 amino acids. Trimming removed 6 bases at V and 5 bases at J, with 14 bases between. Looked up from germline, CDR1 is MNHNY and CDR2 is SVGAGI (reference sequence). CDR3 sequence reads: CASREGQKDQPQHF. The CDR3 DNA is TGTGCCAGCAGAGAAGGACAGAAGGATCAGCCCCAGCATTTT.

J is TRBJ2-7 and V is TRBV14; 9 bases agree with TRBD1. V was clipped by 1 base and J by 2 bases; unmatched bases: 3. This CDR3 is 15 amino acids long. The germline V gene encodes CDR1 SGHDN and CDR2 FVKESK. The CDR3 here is CASSQVRTGAYEQYF. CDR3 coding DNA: TGTGCCAGCAGCCAAGTCCGGACAGGGGCCTACGAGCAGTACTTC.

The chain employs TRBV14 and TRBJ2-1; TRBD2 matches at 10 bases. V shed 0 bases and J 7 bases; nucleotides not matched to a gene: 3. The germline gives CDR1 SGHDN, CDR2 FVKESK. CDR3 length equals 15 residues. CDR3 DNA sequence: TGTGCCAGCAGCCAAGAACTAGCGGGAAGGAATGAGCAGTTCTTC. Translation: CASSQELAGRNEQFF.

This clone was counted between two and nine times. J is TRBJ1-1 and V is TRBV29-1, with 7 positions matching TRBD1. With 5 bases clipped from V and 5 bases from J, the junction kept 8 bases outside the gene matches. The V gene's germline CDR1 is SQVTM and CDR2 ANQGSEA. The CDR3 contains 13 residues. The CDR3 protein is CSVCKGAGTEAFF. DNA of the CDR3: TGCAGCGTTTGTAAGGGGGCTGGGACTGAAGCTTTCTTT.

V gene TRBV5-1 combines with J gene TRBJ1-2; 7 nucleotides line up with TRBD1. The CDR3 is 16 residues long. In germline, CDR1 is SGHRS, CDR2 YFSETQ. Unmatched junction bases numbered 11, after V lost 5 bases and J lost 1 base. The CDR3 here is CASSPRQGPLNYGYTF. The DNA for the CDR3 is TGCGCCAGCAGTCCCAGACAGGGCCCACTTAACTATGGCTACACCTTC.